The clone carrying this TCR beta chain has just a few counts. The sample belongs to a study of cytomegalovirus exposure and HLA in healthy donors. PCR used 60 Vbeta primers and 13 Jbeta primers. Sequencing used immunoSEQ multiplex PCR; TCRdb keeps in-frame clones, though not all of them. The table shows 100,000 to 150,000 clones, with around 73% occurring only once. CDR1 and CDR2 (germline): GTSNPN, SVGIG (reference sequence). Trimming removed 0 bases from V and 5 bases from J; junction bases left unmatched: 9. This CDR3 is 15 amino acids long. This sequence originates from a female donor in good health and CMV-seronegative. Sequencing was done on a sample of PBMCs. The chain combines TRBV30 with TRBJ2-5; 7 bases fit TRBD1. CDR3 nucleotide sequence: TGTGCCTGGAGTGTCACCGGGACCAGGGGGGAGACCCAGTACTTC. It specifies CAWSVTGTRGETQYF. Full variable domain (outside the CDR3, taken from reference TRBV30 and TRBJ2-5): SQTIHQWPATLVQPVGSPLSLECTVEGTSNPNLYWYRQAAGRGLQLLFYSVGIGQISSEVPQNLSASRPQDRQFILSSKKLLLSDSGFYLCAWSVTGTRGETQYFGPGTRLLVL.